A selection of T cell receptor beta chains follows, all from one sample in a study of control samples from healthy donors and cancer patients. Repertoires were generated with immunoSEQ multiplex PCR, while TCRdb's copy carries only in-frame clones and drops some. Of 120,000 or so clones listed, around 87% are singletons. Sequenced sample: blood. The source of these receptors is a man aged 30 to 39 in good health. Each CDR3 is given with its conserved first and last residue. The order of the fields is CDR3 protein, CDR3 DNA, J gene, D gene, V gene, clone size. The D gene is left open where the match is weak. Only part of the rows carry a size: once, few, many, or a class if the clone is expanded.

cdr3_aa: CASRQGGNTIYF
cdr3_nt: TGTGCCAGCAGACAGGGAGGAAACACCATATATTTT
j_call: TRBJ1-3
d_call: -
v_call: TRBV2
clone_size: few

cdr3_aa: CASSLGGRISGANVLTF
cdr3_nt: TGCGCCAGCAGCTTGGGAGGTCGGATCTCTGGGGCCAACGTCCTGACTTTC
j_call: TRBJ2-6
d_call: -
v_call: TRBV5-1
clone_size: -

cdr3_aa: CASSFQGGLGYTF
cdr3_nt: TGCGCCAGCAGCTTCCAGGGGGGCCTGGGCTACACCTTC
j_call: TRBJ1-2
d_call: TRBD1
v_call: TRBV5-1
clone_size: -

cdr3_aa: CASSILGTGLADTQYF
cdr3_nt: TGTGCCAGTAGTATCTTAGGGACAGGGCTAGCAGATACGCAGTATTTT
j_call: TRBJ2-3
d_call: TRBD1
v_call: TRBV19
clone_size: -

cdr3_aa: CASSRETGRQPQHF
cdr3_nt: TGTGCCAGTAGTCGGGAGACAGGGAGACAGCCCCAGCATTTT
j_call: TRBJ1-5
d_call: TRBD1
v_call: TRBV19
clone_size: -

cdr3_aa: CAWRRGQGTDF
cdr3_nt: TGTGCCTGGAGGCGTGGACAGGGAACCGACTTC
j_call: TRBJ2-5
d_call: TRBD1
v_call: TRBV30
clone_size: -

cdr3_aa: CASSLRVGFHEQYF
cdr3_nt: TGTGCCAGCAGTTTAAGGGTAGGGTTCCACGAGCAGTACTTC
j_call: TRBJ2-7
d_call: -
v_call: TRBV27
clone_size: -

cdr3_aa: CASSDTGVQPQHF
cdr3_nt: TGTGCCAGCAGTGATACAGGGGTTCAGCCCCAGCATTTT
j_call: TRBJ1-5
d_call: TRBD1
v_call: TRBV2
clone_size: -

cdr3_aa: CASSRLGEKLFF
cdr3_nt: TGTGCCAGCAGCCGGCTTGGTGAAAAACTGTTTTTT
j_call: TRBJ1-4
d_call: -
v_call: TRBV5-5
clone_size: -

cdr3_aa: CASSSVGAREAFF
cdr3_nt: TGTGCCAGCAGCTCAGTCGGGGCGAGAGAAGCTTTCTTT
j_call: TRBJ1-1
d_call: -
v_call: TRBV12-3/TRBV12-4
clone_size: -

cdr3_aa: CASTIGIAEAFF
cdr3_nt: TGTGCCAGCACAATAGGAATAGCCGAAGCTTTCTTT
j_call: TRBJ1-1
d_call: -
v_call: TRBV27
clone_size: -

cdr3_aa: CASSRTSGGAAIEQFF
cdr3_nt: TGCGCCAGCAGCCGGACTAGCGGGGGGGCCGCCATTGAGCAGTTCTTC
j_call: TRBJ2-1
d_call: TRBD2
v_call: TRBV5-1
clone_size: -

cdr3_aa: CASSQDYGQGFSGELFF
cdr3_nt: TGTGCCAGCAGCCAAGATTATGGACAGGGGTTTTCCGGGGAGCTGTTTTTT
j_call: TRBJ2-2
d_call: TRBD1
v_call: TRBV4-2
clone_size: once

cdr3_aa: CASTRLSGTGDGYTF
cdr3_nt: TGCGCCAGCACCCGTTTATCAGGGACAGGGGATGGCTACACCTTC
j_call: TRBJ1-2
d_call: TRBD1
v_call: TRBV10-2
clone_size: -

cdr3_aa: CASREDNQPQHF
cdr3_nt: TGTGCCAGCAGGGAAGACAATCAGCCCCAGCATTTT
j_call: TRBJ1-5
d_call: -
v_call: TRBV12-3/TRBV12-4
clone_size: once